Below, one T cell receptor (beta chain) is given with its context. What it binds is unknown. The sample comes from a study of early stage breast cancer tumors. Study-level findings and limits: Commonly generated sequences made up most enriched TCRB sequences shared between patients. Tumors had 2 to 3-fold higher T cell density than normal breast.

Trimming cost V 7 bases and J 4 bases, with 17 bases left between them. The CDR3 extends over 14 amino acids. Data came from immunoSEQ multiplex PCR; TCRdb stores just in-frame clones and leaves some out. The sample has roughly 56,000 clones, roughly 80% seen once. Sequences were obtained from blood. The chain has TRBV23-1 and TRBJ2-7; D not resolved. TRBV23-1 has ORF status, its function being uncertain. The TCR comes from a person in their twenties or thirties with breast cancer. The CDR3 coding sequence is TGCGCCAGCACCCTTCAGTCTTGGCTGTACGAGCAGTACTTC. Translation gives CASTLQSWLYEQYF.